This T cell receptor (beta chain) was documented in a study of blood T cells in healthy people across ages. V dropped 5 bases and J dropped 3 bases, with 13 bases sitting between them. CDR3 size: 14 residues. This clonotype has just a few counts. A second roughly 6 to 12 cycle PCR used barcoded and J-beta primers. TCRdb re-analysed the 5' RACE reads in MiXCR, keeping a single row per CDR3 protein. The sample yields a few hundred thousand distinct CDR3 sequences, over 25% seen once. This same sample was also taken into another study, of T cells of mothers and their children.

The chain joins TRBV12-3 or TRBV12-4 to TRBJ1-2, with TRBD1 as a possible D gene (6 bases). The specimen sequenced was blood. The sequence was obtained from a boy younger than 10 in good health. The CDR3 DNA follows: TGTGCCAGCAGTAGAACGGACAGAGACTATGGCTACACCTTC. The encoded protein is CASSRTDRDYGYTF.